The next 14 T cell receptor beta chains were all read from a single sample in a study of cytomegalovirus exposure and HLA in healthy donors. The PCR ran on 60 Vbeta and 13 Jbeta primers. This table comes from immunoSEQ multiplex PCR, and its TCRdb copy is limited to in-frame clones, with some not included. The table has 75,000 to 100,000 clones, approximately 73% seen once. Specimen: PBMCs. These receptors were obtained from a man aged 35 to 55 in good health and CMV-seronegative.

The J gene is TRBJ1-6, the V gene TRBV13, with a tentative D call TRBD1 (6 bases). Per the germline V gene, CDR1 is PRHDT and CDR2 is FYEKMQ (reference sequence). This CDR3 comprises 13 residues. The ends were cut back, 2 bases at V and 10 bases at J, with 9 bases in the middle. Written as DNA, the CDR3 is TGTGCCAGCAGCTTACCAGGGGAGTCACCCCTCCACTTT. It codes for CASSLPGESPLHF.

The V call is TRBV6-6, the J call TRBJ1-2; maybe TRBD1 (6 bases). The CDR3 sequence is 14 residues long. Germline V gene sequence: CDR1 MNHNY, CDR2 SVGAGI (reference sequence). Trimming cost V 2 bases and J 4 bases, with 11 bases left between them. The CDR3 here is CASSYPLDSYGYTF. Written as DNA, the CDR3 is TGTGCCAGCAGTTACCCCCTGGACAGCTATGGCTACACCTTC.

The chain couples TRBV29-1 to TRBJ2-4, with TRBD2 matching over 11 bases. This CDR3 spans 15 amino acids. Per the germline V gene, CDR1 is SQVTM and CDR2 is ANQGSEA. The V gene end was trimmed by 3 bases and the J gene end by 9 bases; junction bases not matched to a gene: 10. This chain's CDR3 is CSVDPGVAGGRIQYF. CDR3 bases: TGCAGCGTTGATCCCGGAGTAGCGGGGGGGCGCATTCAGTACTTC.

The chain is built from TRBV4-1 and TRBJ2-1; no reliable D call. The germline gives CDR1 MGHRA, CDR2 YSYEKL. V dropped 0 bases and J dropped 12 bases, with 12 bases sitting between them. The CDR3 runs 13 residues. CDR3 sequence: CASSQEGAPGQFF. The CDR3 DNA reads TGCGCCAGCAGCCAAGAGGGCGCTCCAGGGCAGTTCTTC.

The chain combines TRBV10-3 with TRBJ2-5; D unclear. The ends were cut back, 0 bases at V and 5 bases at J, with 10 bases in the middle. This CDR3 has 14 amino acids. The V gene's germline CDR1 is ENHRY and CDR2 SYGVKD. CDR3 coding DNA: TGTGCCATCAGTGAGTCTCGAGGTTCGGAGACCCAGTACTTC. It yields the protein CAISESRGSETQYF.

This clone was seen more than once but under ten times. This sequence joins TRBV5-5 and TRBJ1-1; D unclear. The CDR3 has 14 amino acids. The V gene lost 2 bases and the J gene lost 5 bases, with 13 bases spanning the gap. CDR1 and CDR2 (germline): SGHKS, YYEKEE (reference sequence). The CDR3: CASSFNPASTEAFF. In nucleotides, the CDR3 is TGTGCCAGCAGCTTTAATCCTGCGTCGACTGAAGCTTTCTTT.

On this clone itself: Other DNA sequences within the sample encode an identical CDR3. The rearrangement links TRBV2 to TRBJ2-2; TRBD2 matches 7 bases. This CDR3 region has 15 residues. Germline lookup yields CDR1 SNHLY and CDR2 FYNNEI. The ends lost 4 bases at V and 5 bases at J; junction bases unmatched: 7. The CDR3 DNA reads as TGTGCCAGCAGTGTGGGCCAGCGGGGTACCGGGGAGCTGTTTTTT. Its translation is CASSVGQRGTGELFF.

This CDR3 is CASSLPLLEQYF. The CDR3 nucleotides read TGTGCCAGCAGCCTACCTCTCCTCGAGCAGTACTTC. The genes are TRBV7-3 and TRBJ2-7; D not certain. The CDR3 covers 12 residues. CDR1 and CDR2 (germline): SGHTA, FQGTGA. V lost 5 bases, J lost 6 bases, and 11 bases lay in between.

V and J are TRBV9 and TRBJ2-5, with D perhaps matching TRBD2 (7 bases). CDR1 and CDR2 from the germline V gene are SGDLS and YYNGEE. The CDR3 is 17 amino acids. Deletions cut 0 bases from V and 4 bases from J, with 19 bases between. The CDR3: CASSVGSTGGPSETQYF. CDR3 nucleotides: TGTGCCAGCAGCGTAGGGTCAACGGGGGGCCCATCAGAGACCCAGTACTTC.

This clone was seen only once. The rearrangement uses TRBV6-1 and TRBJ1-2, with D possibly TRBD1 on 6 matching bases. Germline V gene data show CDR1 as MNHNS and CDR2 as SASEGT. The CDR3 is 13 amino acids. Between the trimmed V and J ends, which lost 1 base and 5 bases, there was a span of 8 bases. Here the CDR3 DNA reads TGTGCCAGCAGTGAAGACAGGGTTTATGGCTACACCTTC. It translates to CASSEDRVYGYTF.

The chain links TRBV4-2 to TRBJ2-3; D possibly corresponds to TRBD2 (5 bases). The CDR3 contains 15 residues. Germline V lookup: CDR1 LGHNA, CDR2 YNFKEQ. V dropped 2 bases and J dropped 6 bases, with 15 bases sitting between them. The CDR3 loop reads CASSQPSLGSDTQYF. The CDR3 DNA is TGTGCCAGCAGCCAACCTAGCTTGGGTTCTGATACGCAGTATTTT.

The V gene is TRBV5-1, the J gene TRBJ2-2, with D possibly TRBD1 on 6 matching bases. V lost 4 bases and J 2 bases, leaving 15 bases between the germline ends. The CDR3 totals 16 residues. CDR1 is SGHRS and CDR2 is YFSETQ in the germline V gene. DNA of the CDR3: TGCGCCAGCAGCCTTACCGGGACACGAAACACCGGGGAGCTGTTTTTT. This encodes CASSLTGTRNTGELFF. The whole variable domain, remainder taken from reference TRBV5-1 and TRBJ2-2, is KAGVTQTPRYLIKTRGQQVTLSCSPISGHRSVSWYQQTPGQGLQFLFEYFSETQRNKGNFPGRFSGRQFSNSRSEMNVSTLELGDSALYLCASSLTGTRNTGELFFGEGSRLTVL.

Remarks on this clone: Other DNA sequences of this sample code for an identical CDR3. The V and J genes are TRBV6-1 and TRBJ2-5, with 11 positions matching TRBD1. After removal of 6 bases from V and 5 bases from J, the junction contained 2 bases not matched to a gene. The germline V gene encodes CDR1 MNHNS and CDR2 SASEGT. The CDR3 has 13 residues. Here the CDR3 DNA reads TGTGCCAGCAGCAGGGACAGGGGGGAGACCCAGTACTTC. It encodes CASSRDRGETQYF.

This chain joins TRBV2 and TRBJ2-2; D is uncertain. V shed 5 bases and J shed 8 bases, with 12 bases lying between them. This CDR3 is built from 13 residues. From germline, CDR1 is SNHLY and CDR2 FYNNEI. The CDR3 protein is CASSWQMSGELFF. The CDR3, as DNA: TGTGCCAGCAGTTGGCAGATGTCTGGGGAGCTGTTTTTT.